This is a list of T cell receptor beta chains from one sample in a study of blood T cell repertoires in COVID-19. Assay: immunoSEQ multiplex PCR; the TCRdb copy retains only in-frame clones and omits some. The profile covers approximately 300,000 clones, with approximately 88% appearing a single time and under 6.5% taken by the ten largest. The specimen was peripheral blood. The receptors were sampled from a man aged 18 to 35 who had recovered from COVID-19. Each CDR3 is given with its conserved first and last residue. Each record gives: D gene, V gene, J gene, clone size, CDR3 DNA, CDR3 protein. D genes are given only for firm matches. Not all rows give a size; the values are once, few, many and, for expanded clones, a class.

D gene: -
V gene: TRBV12-3/TRBV12-4
J gene: TRBJ1-1
clone size: -
CDR3 DNA: TGTGCCAGCAGTTTGTGGCTGAACACTGAAGCTTTCTTT
CDR3 protein: CASSLWLNTEAFF

D gene: TRBD2
V gene: TRBV6-4
J gene: TRBJ2-2
clone size: -
CDR3 DNA: TGTGCCAGCAGTGAGGGGAGCGGGAGTGGCACCGGGGAGCTGTTTTTT
CDR3 protein: CASSEGSGSGTGELFF

D gene: -
V gene: TRBV20-1
J gene: TRBJ1-1
clone size: -
CDR3 DNA: TGCAGTGCTGCCGACTCTGAAGCTTTCTTT
CDR3 protein: CSAADSEAFF

D gene: TRBD2
V gene: TRBV7-9
J gene: TRBJ2-7
clone size: -
CDR3 DNA: TGTGCCAGCAGTCCCCCCGGGGAGGGCCCGTACGAGCAGTACTTC
CDR3 protein: CASSPPGEGPYEQYF

D gene: TRBD1
V gene: TRBV29-1
J gene: TRBJ2-7
clone size: -
CDR3 DNA: TGCAGCGTTGAAGATGGGGGACAGGGTCTCTCCGAGCAGTACTTC
CDR3 protein: CSVEDGGQGLSEQYF

D gene: TRBD1
V gene: TRBV7-6
J gene: TRBJ1-1
clone size: -
CDR3 DNA: TGTGCCAGCAGCTTAGAGCAGGGGGCGAACACTGAAGCTTTCTTT
CDR3 protein: CASSLEQGANTEAFF

D gene: -
V gene: TRBV9
J gene: TRBJ1-1
clone size: -
CDR3 DNA: TGTGCCAGCAGCCCACGGGGGGCGGTTATGAACACTGAAGCTTTCTTT
CDR3 protein: CASSPRGAVMNTEAFF

D gene: TRBD2
V gene: TRBV10-1
J gene: TRBJ2-1
clone size: -
CDR3 DNA: TGCGCCAGCAGTGGGACTAGCGGGAGGGCCGGGAGCTCCTACAATGAGCAGTTCTTC
CDR3 protein: CASSGTSGRAGSSYNEQFF

D gene: -
V gene: TRBV4-2
J gene: TRBJ1-2
clone size: -
CDR3 DNA: TGTGCCAGCAGCCAAGATCTGGTGAGGGAAACCTATGGCTACACCTTC
CDR3 protein: CASSQDLVRETYGYTF

D gene: TRBD1
V gene: TRBV5-6
J gene: TRBJ1-2
clone size: -
CDR3 DNA: TGTGCCAGCAGCCTACAGGGGAACTATGGCTACACCTTC
CDR3 protein: CASSLQGNYGYTF

D gene: TRBD2
V gene: TRBV11-3
J gene: TRBJ2-1
clone size: -
CDR3 DNA: TGTGCCAGCAGCTTGGGACTGACGGGGGGAGGAATTGGTGAGCAGTTCTTC
CDR3 protein: CASSLGLTGGGIGEQFF

D gene: -
V gene: TRBV5-8
J gene: TRBJ1-1
clone size: -
CDR3 DNA: TGTGCCAGCAGCTTGGTTTCGAGCACTGAAGCTTTCTTT
CDR3 protein: CASSLVSSTEAFF

D gene: -
V gene: TRBV7-3
J gene: TRBJ1-5
clone size: -
CDR3 DNA: TGTGCCAGCAGCCCCCGGGGGGGGGATCAGCCCCAGCATTTT
CDR3 protein: CASSPRGGDQPQHF

D gene: TRBD1
V gene: TRBV18
J gene: TRBJ2-7
clone size: -
CDR3 DNA: TGTGCCAGCTCAACCGATGGGACAGGGGCCTACGAGCAGTACTTC
CDR3 protein: CASSTDGTGAYEQYF

D gene: TRBD2
V gene: TRBV7-3
J gene: TRBJ2-5
clone size: -
CDR3 DNA: TGTGCCAGCAGCTTAACCTCAGTACGGGCGGGAGGGCCGGAAGAGACCCAGTACTTC
CDR3 protein: CASSLTSVRAGGPEETQYF

D gene: TRBD1
V gene: TRBV5-1
J gene: TRBJ1-4
clone size: -
CDR3 DNA: TGCGCCAGCAGCGTCGGACAGGGAACAACTAATGAAAAACTGTTTTTT
CDR3 protein: CASSVGQGTTNEKLFF

D gene: -
V gene: TRBV11-1
J gene: TRBJ1-1
clone size: -
CDR3 DNA: TGTGCCAGCAGCCAGGGACAGAACACTGAAGCTTTCTTT
CDR3 protein: CASSQGQNTEAFF

D gene: -
V gene: TRBV5-4
J gene: TRBJ2-2
clone size: -
CDR3 DNA: TGTGCCAGCAGCTTCCCTCGGGGGGCAGACACCGGGGAGCTGTTTTTT
CDR3 protein: CASSFPRGADTGELFF

D gene: TRBD1
V gene: TRBV19
J gene: TRBJ1-6
clone size: -
CDR3 DNA: TGTGCCAGTAGTCCCCGGGACAGGGGGAGCACCTATAATTCACCCCTCCACTTT
CDR3 protein: CASSPRDRGSTYNSPLHF

D gene: -
V gene: TRBV24-1
J gene: TRBJ1-1
clone size: -
CDR3 DNA: TGTGCCACCAGTGATTTGTGGGGCGAAGCTTTCTTT
CDR3 protein: CATSDLWGEAFF

D gene: -
V gene: TRBV30
J gene: TRBJ1-2
clone size: -
CDR3 DNA: TGTGCCTGGAGTGTACATGAGGGTGGGGATGGCTACACCTTC
CDR3 protein: CAWSVHEGGDGYTF

D gene: -
V gene: TRBV27
J gene: TRBJ2-7
clone size: -
CDR3 DNA: TGTGCCAGCAGGCGACAGGTTAGCTCCTACGAGCAGTACTTC
CDR3 protein: CASRRQVSSYEQYF

D gene: TRBD1
V gene: TRBV6-5
J gene: TRBJ1-1
clone size: -
CDR3 DNA: TGTGCCAGCCCAAAAGAGGGGGCCCTAAAGGCTGAAGCTTTCTTT
CDR3 protein: CASPKEGALKAEAFF

D gene: -
V gene: TRBV7-2
J gene: TRBJ1-1
clone size: once
CDR3 DNA: TGTGCCAGCAGCTTAGCAGGGGGGAACACTGAAGCTTTCTTT
CDR3 protein: CASSLAGGNTEAFF

D gene: TRBD2
V gene: TRBV18
J gene: TRBJ2-2
clone size: -
CDR3 DNA: TGTGCCAGCACTCGGGGGTCCGGACTAGCGGGGGCCCCGGGCACCGGGGAGCTGTTTTTT
CDR3 protein: CASTRGSGLAGAPGTGELFF

D gene: -
V gene: TRBV6-5
J gene: TRBJ1-1
clone size: -
CDR3 DNA: TGTGCCAGCAGTTACTCGGCCAGGGGGAACACTGAAGCTTTCTTT
CDR3 protein: CASSYSARGNTEAFF

D gene: TRBD1
V gene: TRBV5-5
J gene: TRBJ2-7
clone size: -
CDR3 DNA: TGTGCCAGCAGCTCGGGACAGGGCGCCTCCTACGAGCAGTACTTC
CDR3 protein: CASSSGQGASYEQYF

D gene: -
V gene: TRBV5-1
J gene: TRBJ2-5
clone size: -
CDR3 DNA: TGCGCCAGCAGCTTTGCGGGCCGCCAAGAGACCCAGTACTTC
CDR3 protein: CASSFAGRQETQYF

D gene: -
V gene: TRBV5-1
J gene: TRBJ1-1
clone size: -
CDR3 DNA: TGCGCCAGCAGCTTGGCAATAGACACTGAAGCTTTCTTT
CDR3 protein: CASSLAIDTEAFF

D gene: TRBD2
V gene: TRBV7-3
J gene: TRBJ2-2
clone size: -
CDR3 DNA: TGTGCCAGTCGAAGCGGGAGTAACACCGGGGAGCTGTTTTTT
CDR3 protein: CASRSGSNTGELFF

D gene: TRBD1
V gene: TRBV7-8
J gene: TRBJ1-2
clone size: -
CDR3 DNA: TGTGCCAGCAGCTTAGGACAGGGGATCTATGGCTACACCTTC
CDR3 protein: CASSLGQGIYGYTF

D gene: TRBD2
V gene: TRBV5-1
J gene: TRBJ2-1
clone size: -
CDR3 DNA: TGCGCCAGCAGCTTACTAGCGCCTAACTACAATGAGCAGTTCTTC
CDR3 protein: CASSLLAPNYNEQFF

D gene: -
V gene: TRBV6-5
J gene: TRBJ1-4
clone size: -
CDR3 DNA: TGTGCCAGCAGTTCCAGGGGAGCAACTAATGAAAAACTGTTTTTT
CDR3 protein: CASSSRGATNEKLFF

D gene: -
V gene: TRBV15
J gene: TRBJ1-5
clone size: -
CDR3 DNA: TGTGCCACCAGCAACACCCGGACAGCCGATGGGCCCCAGCATTTT
CDR3 protein: CATSNTRTADGPQHF

D gene: TRBD1
V gene: TRBV6-1
J gene: TRBJ2-7
clone size: -
CDR3 DNA: TGTGCCAGCAGTGAACTGGGGACAGGGACCGCCTACGAGCAGTACTTC
CDR3 protein: CASSELGTGTAYEQYF

D gene: -
V gene: TRBV27
J gene: TRBJ1-5
clone size: -
CDR3 DNA: TGTGCCAGCAGTTTATGGGCAGGGAACCAGCCCCAGCATTTT
CDR3 protein: CASSLWAGNQPQHF

D gene: TRBD1
V gene: TRBV27
J gene: TRBJ1-2
clone size: -
CDR3 DNA: TGTGCCAGCGGATCCGGGACAGGGGTCGGAGCTAACTATGGCTACACCTTC
CDR3 protein: CASGSGTGVGANYGYTF

D gene: TRBD2
V gene: TRBV6-2/TRBV6-3
J gene: TRBJ2-3
clone size: few
CDR3 DNA: TGTGCCAGCAGTTACAGAGCGGGGGGGAGGGCAGATACGCAGTATTTT
CDR3 protein: CASSYRAGGRADTQYF

D gene: TRBD1
V gene: TRBV6-5
J gene: TRBJ1-5
clone size: -
CDR3 DNA: TGTGCCAGCAGCAAAGGGACAGGGGGTCAGCCCCAGCATTTT
CDR3 protein: CASSKGTGGQPQHF

D gene: TRBD1
V gene: TRBV4-1
J gene: TRBJ1-3
clone size: -
CDR3 DNA: TGCGCCAGCAGCCAAGAACAAACAGGGGCACCCTCTGGAAACACCATATATTTT
CDR3 protein: CASSQEQTGAPSGNTIYF

D gene: TRBD2
V gene: TRBV15
J gene: TRBJ2-5
clone size: -
CDR3 DNA: TGTGCCACCAGCAGAGATTTGCTAGCGGGGGACAAGACCCAGTACTTC
CDR3 protein: CATSRDLLAGDKTQYF

D gene: -
V gene: TRBV5-4
J gene: TRBJ2-7
clone size: -
CDR3 DNA: TGTGCCAGCAGCTTGAAGAGAGGAACGCCGGTTACCTACGAGCAGTACTTC
CDR3 protein: CASSLKRGTPVTYEQYF

D gene: TRBD1
V gene: TRBV19
J gene: TRBJ1-5
clone size: -
CDR3 DNA: TGTGCCAGTACCCTCGTCGACAGGGGTTTTATGGGTGGGTATAGCAATCAGCCCCAGCATTTT
CDR3 protein: CASTLVDRGFMGGYSNQPQHF

D gene: TRBD2
V gene: TRBV19
J gene: TRBJ2-1
clone size: -
CDR3 DNA: TGTGCCAGTACCCCCCAGGGCCTAGCGGGAGTTCCCTACAATGAGCAGTTCTTC
CDR3 protein: CASTPQGLAGVPYNEQFF

D gene: -
V gene: TRBV6-2/TRBV6-3
J gene: TRBJ1-5
clone size: few
CDR3 DNA: TGTGCCAGCAGTTACCTGGGGAGGGACAGCAATCAGCCCCAGCATTTT
CDR3 protein: CASSYLGRDSNQPQHF

D gene: TRBD2
V gene: TRBV4-1
J gene: TRBJ2-7
clone size: few
CDR3 DNA: TGCGCCAGCAGCCAAGATCCCGGGACTAGCAGCTACGAGCAGTACTTC
CDR3 protein: CASSQDPGTSSYEQYF

D gene: TRBD1
V gene: TRBV6-5
J gene: TRBJ2-7
clone size: few
CDR3 DNA: TGTGCCAGCAGGGATCCGGGACAGGGGGCGGGTGAGCAGTACTTC
CDR3 protein: CASRDPGQGAGEQYF

D gene: -
V gene: TRBV5-1
J gene: TRBJ1-1
clone size: -
CDR3 DNA: TGCGCCAGCAGCTCCGCGGAGGTTATTGAAGCTTTCTTT
CDR3 protein: CASSSAEVIEAFF

D gene: TRBD1
V gene: TRBV13
J gene: TRBJ1-1
clone size: -
CDR3 DNA: TGTGCCAGCAGCTCGACAGGGCTATTGGGGACTGAAGCTTTCTTT
CDR3 protein: CASSSTGLLGTEAFF

D gene: TRBD1
V gene: TRBV19
J gene: TRBJ1-1
clone size: -
CDR3 DNA: TGTGCCAGTACTCCGACAGGGGGCGCCGGTACTGAAGCTTTCTTT
CDR3 protein: CASTPTGGAGTEAFF

D gene: TRBD1
V gene: TRBV3-1/TRBV3-2
J gene: TRBJ2-5
clone size: -
CDR3 DNA: TGTGCCAGCAGCCAAGGGGACAGGGGGCGCCGGACCCAGTACTTC
CDR3 protein: CASSQGDRGRRTQYF